This TCR beta chain was recovered during a study of CD8+ T cells in alopecia areata. RNA, once extracted, was reverse transcribed into cDNA for use as the sequencing template. Sequencing used immunoSEQ multiplex PCR; TCRdb keeps in-frame clones, though not all of them. In the table there are more than 95,000 clones, 55% of which are singletons. Concerning this clone: What it binds is not known.

The V segment lost 3 bases and the J segment 2 bases; nucleotides outside the gene matches: 4. Germline V gene data show CDR1 as SGHTA and CDR2 as FQGNSA. This CDR3 comprises 15 residues. Whole-study findings and limits: Affected lesional scalp, above all in alopecia totalis/universalis, was more clonal than normal scalp.

The clonotype originates from a human donor in good health. Input material: CD4+ T cells sorted from blood. The V and J genes are TRBV7-2 and TRBJ2-7; 10 bases agree with TRBD2. The CDR3 nucleotides read TGTGCCAGCAGCTTGACTAGCGGGCCTCCCTACGAGCAGTACTTC. It encodes CASSLTSGPPYEQYF.